Each of the 13 T cell receptor beta chains below was sequenced from the same sample in a study of early T cells in non-severe SARS-CoV-2 infection. A single record per CDR3 protein comes from TCRdb applying MiXCR to the 5' RACE reads. The repertoire has 110,000 or so distinct CDR3 sequences, around 10% of them found once; the top ten carry 3% to 3.5%. The sequenced sample was whole blood. The source is an adult who was a healthcare worker with PCR-confirmed SARS-CoV-2 infection or an uninfected control (not recorded which).

This clonotype was picked up one time. The J gene is TRBJ2-2, the V gene TRBV9; 7 nucleotides agree with TRBD2. Unmatched junction bases numbered 3, after V lost 2 bases and J lost 5 bases. CDR3 length: 14 residues. Germline loops: CDR1 SGDLS, CDR2 YYNGEE. The CDR3 sequence is CASSVRERTGELFF. The DNA for the CDR3 is TGTGCCAGCAGCGTGCGGGAGCGAACCGGGGAGCTGTTTTTT.

There are a few counts of this clonotype. The rearrangement links TRBV28 to TRBJ2-7; 7 bases are shared with TRBD2. CDR1 is MDHEN and CDR2 is SYDVKM in the germline V gene. The CDR3 consists of 14 residues. V lost 2 bases to trimming and J lost 9 bases; unmatched junction nucleotides: 10. The DNA for the CDR3 is TGTGCCAGCAGTTTACAGCGGGGTCAAACCCGGCAGTACTTC. Protein: CASSLQRGQTRQYF.

This clonotype was counted between two and nine times. The gene calls are TRBV5-4 and TRBJ1-1; 7 bases align to TRBD1. Unmatched junction bases numbered 7, after V lost 4 bases and J lost 10 bases. Germline CDR1 reads SGHNT; CDR2 reads YYREEE (reference sequence). CDR3 size: 12 residues. Written as DNA, the CDR3 is TGTGCCAGCAGCCTAAGGACAGGTATAGCTTTCTTT. This sequence encodes CASSLRTGIAFF.

This clonotype has just a few counts. The chain combines TRBV11-3 with TRBJ2-1, with D perhaps matching TRBD2 (6 bases). Germline lookup yields CDR1 SGHNT and CDR2 YENEEA. Trimming stripped 5 bases from V and 3 bases from J, with 14 bases between. This CDR3 has 15 amino acids. The chain's CDR3 is CASSKTSLLYNEQFF. DNA for the CDR3: TGTGCCAGCAGCAAAACTAGCCTACTCTACAATGAGCAGTTCTTC.

This clonotype was seen a few times. A read error may produce the germline difference seen at one junction end. The chain carries TRBV18 and TRBJ2-7; the D gene is possibly TRBD2 (5 bases). CDR1 KGHSH and CDR2 LQKENI come from the germline V gene. The CDR3 extends over 12 amino acids. The CDR3: CASSPSGIELYF. The CDR3 DNA follows: TGTGCCAGCTCACCGAGCGGCATAGAGCTGTACTTC.

This clonotype occurred many times. This rearrangement joins TRBV20-1 to TRBJ2-2, with 9 bases lining up with TRBD2. In germline, CDR1 is DFQATT, CDR2 SNEGSKA (reference sequence). V shed 3 bases, J shed 3 bases, and the junction held 11 bases outside the gene matches. The CDR3 runs to 17 residues. CDR3 protein: CSARGYSGSTDTGELFF. Written as DNA, the CDR3 is TGCAGTGCTAGGGGGTATAGCGGGAGCACGGACACCGGGGAGCTGTTTTTT.

This clonotype was detected ten times or more. The chain carries TRBV7-9 and TRBJ2-3; TRBD2 aligns across 11 bases. Germline CDR1 is SEHNR and CDR2 is FQNEAQ (reference sequence). V gave up 2 bases and J gave up 10 bases; unmatched junction bases: 11. This CDR3 region has 16 residues. The CDR3 is CASSLTTSGTPIAQYF. The CDR3 DNA reads as TGTGCCAGCAGCTTAACGACTAGCGGGACCCCCATCGCGCAGTATTTT.

As to this clonotype: An end of the junction differs from the germline gene, which may be a read error. The chain links TRBV5-5 to TRBJ1-1; 8 bases agree with TRBD1. CDR3 length equals 16 residues. Germline V CDR1 and CDR2: SGHKS, YYEKEE (reference sequence). CDR3: CASSSHGQGGDTEAFF. As DNA, the CDR3 is TGCGCCAGCAGCTCGCACGGACAGGGTGGCGACACTGAAGCTTTCTTT.

As concerns this clonotype: A much larger clone lies one base from this, so it may be a read error. The chain employs TRBV12-3 or TRBV12-4 and TRBJ2-7; no reliable D call. The CDR3 runs 11 residues. V shed 6 bases and J shed 1 base, with 4 bases lying between them. CDR3 residues: CASSKSYEQYF. CDR3 DNA sequence: TGTGCCAGCAGCAAATCCTACGAGCAGTACTTC.

A few counts support this clonotype. This chain uses TRBV28 with TRBJ1-2, with a weak D call TRBD1 (6 bases). CDR1 and CDR2 from the germline V gene are MDHEN and SYDVKM. The V end was cut by 10 bases, the J end by 7 bases, with 25 bases between. The CDR3 consists of 15 residues. The CDR3 nucleotides read TGTGCCATCGGCCAGGGGACCCCAGGCGTTCGTGGCTACACCTTC. It translates to CAIGQGTPGVRGYTF.

In regard to this clonotype: With a much larger clone just one base away, this may be a read error. The chain carries TRBV5-4 and TRBJ2-5; weak D call: TRBD1 (6 bases). Germline assignment: CDR1 SGHNT and CDR2 YYREEE (reference sequence). This CDR3 has 16 amino acids. This CDR3 reads CPSSLQGMGVTETQYF. The CDR3 DNA reads TGTCCCAGCAGCTTACAGGGTATGGGAGTTACTGAGACCCAGTACTTC. Complete variable domain (other parts from reference TRBV5-4 and TRBJ2-5): ETGVTQSPTHLIKTRGQQVTLRCSSQSGHNTVSWYQQALGQGPQFIFQYYREEENGRGNFPPRFSGLQFPNYSSELNVNALELDDSALYLCPSSLQGMGVTETQYFGPGTRLLVL.

This clonotype was recorded at least ten times. V gene TRBV5-1 combines with J gene TRBJ2-1; 9 positions match TRBD2. In germline, CDR1 is SGHRS, CDR2 YFSETQ. V was clipped by 4 bases and J by 3 bases; unmatched bases: 14. The CDR3 loop spans 18 amino acids. The CDR3 region has the DNA TGCGCCAGCAGCCAGCTGCGGGAGGGCCCTCTAAGCTACAATGAGCAGTTCTTC. It encodes CASSQLREGPLSYNEQFF.

J is TRBJ2-7 and V is TRBV9; D call uncertain. Trimming took off 0 bases at V and 2 bases at J, with 9 bases between the two ends. From germline, CDR1 is SGDLS and CDR2 YYNGEE. This CDR3 is built from 14 residues. This CDR3 is CASSVGVATYEQYF. CDR3 nucleotides: TGTGCCAGCAGCGTAGGGGTAGCTACCTACGAGCAGTACTTC.